The 14 T cell receptor beta chains reported below all come from one sample, sequenced in a study of shared clonotypes between healthy human individuals. Sequenced by immunoSEQ multiplex PCR; TCRdb stores in-frame clones only, minus some. The table shows around 1.9 million clones, with just under 95% occurring only once. CD8 cells classed as naive were CD45RO-negative and positively selected for CCR7, excluding terminally differentiated effector memory CD45RA+ cells. Source material: naive CD8+ T cells from PBMCs. These receptors all come from a man aged 18-30 years in good health. Some clones in this sample may be carry-over from other donors' samples.

V and J are TRBV4-2 and TRBJ2-7, with a possible D match to TRBD2 (5 bases). The V gene lost 0 bases and the J gene lost 4 bases, with 22 bases spanning the gap. Germline V gives CDR1 LGHNA, CDR2 YNFKEQ. The CDR3 is 18 residues long. The CDR3 DNA follows: TGTGCCAGCAGCCAAGATCTTCCTCGGAGGAGCGGACCTTACGAGCAGTACTTC. Translation gives CASSQDLPRRSGPYEQYF.

This chain links TRBV15 with TRBJ2-5; D is perhaps TRBD1 (5 bases). V lost 4 bases, J lost 2 bases, and 14 bases lay in between. The V gene's germline CDR1 is LNHNV and CDR2 YYDKDF (reference sequence). The CDR3 runs 15 residues. CDR3 amino acids: CATSNPRGWQETQYF. The DNA for the CDR3 is TGTGCCACCAGCAACCCTAGGGGTTGGCAAGAGACCCAGTACTTC.

About this clone: In the same sample, other DNA sequences code for this CDR3. V is TRBV13 and J is TRBJ2-7; perhaps TRBD1 as D (5 bases). Trimming pared 4 bases from V and 4 bases from J, leaving 14 bases between. Germline CDR1 is PRHDT and CDR2 is FYEKMQ (reference sequence). CDR3 length: 14 residues. The CDR3 DNA follows: TGTGCCAGCAGCTGGGGCGGCTCCTCATACGAGCAGTACTTC. Its protein is CASSWGGSSYEQYF. Using reference TRBV13 and TRBJ2-7 for the parts outside the CDR3, the full variable domain is AAGVIQSPRHLIKEKRETATLKCYPIPRHDTVYWYQQGPGQDPQFLISFYEKMQSDKGSIPDRFSAQQFSDYHSELNMSSLELGDSALYFCASSWGGSSYEQYFGPGTRLTVT.

The gene calls are TRBV6-6 and TRBJ1-2; 8 nucleotides line up with TRBD1. Germline lookup yields CDR1 MNHNY and CDR2 SVGAGI (reference sequence). The CDR3 spans 16 residues. V was clipped by 4 bases and J by 4 bases; unmatched bases: 11. The CDR3 sequence: CASSLGQGGTSYGYTF. Written as DNA, the CDR3 is TGTGCCAGCAGTTTAGGACAGGGAGGAACAAGCTATGGCTACACCTTC.

The chain recombines TRBV29-1 with TRBJ1-4; maybe TRBD1 (6 bases). V was shortened by 6 bases and J by 0 bases, with 8 bases between the two germline ends. The germline V gene encodes CDR1 SQVTM and CDR2 ANQGSEA. This CDR3 comprises 13 residues. CDR3 sequence reads: CSVTGTTNEKLFF. CDR3 in DNA: TGCAGCGTGACAGGTACAACTAATGAAAAACTGTTTTTT.

V is TRBV5-5 and J is TRBJ2-3, with TRBD1 identical over 8 bases. The CDR3 consists of 15 residues. J was trimmed by 5 bases and V by 3 bases; bases with no gene match: 8. Germline V gene sequence: CDR1 SGHKS, CDR2 YYEKEE (reference sequence). This CDR3 reads CASSSGTGGLDTQYF. The CDR3 region has the DNA TGTGCCAGCAGCTCCGGGACAGGTGGATTAGATACGCAGTATTTT. Variable domain in full (rest from reference TRBV5-5 and TRBJ2-3): DAGVTQSPTHLIKTRGQQVTLRCSPISGHKSVSWYQQVLGQGPQFIFQYYEKEERGRGNFPDRFSARQFPNYSSELNVNALLLGDSALYLCASSSGTGGLDTQYFGPGTRLTVL.

The J gene is TRBJ2-1, the V gene TRBV7-6, with TRBD2 matching over 15 bases. CDR1 SGHVS and CDR2 FNYEAQ come from the germline V gene. The CDR3 totals 19 residues. The V gene end was trimmed by 1 base and the J gene end by 7 bases; junction bases not matched to a gene: 11. CDR3 in DNA: TGTGCCAGCAGCTTAGGTCCCGGACTAGCGGGAGGGCCAAGGAATGAGCAGTTCTTC. Protein product: CASSLGPGLAGGPRNEQFF.

The V and J genes are TRBV5-4 and TRBJ2-7; TRBD2 aligns across 7 bases. The CDR3 covers 16 residues. The trim removed 0 bases at V and 7 bases at J, leaving 13 bases unmatched. CDR1 and CDR2 from the germline V gene are SGHNT and YYREEE (reference sequence). DNA for the CDR3: TGTGCCAGCAGCTTGGGGGTGGGAGGGCCACAGGAAGAGCAGTACTTC. Amino acid sequence: CASSLGVGGPQEEQYF. The full variable domain, its missing parts supplied by reference TRBV5-4 and TRBJ2-7, is ETGVTQSPTHLIKTRGQQVTLRCSSQSGHNTVSWYQQALGQGPQFIFQYYREEENGRGNFPPRFSGLQFPNYSSELNVNALELDDSALYLCASSLGVGGPQEEQYFGPGTRLTVT.

The CDR3 DNA follows: TGTGCCAGCAGTTTATACCCGAGGGGGTTGAATCAGCCCCAGCATTTT. The encoded protein is CASSLYPRGLNQPQHF. The chain carries TRBV28 and TRBJ1-5, with D possibly being TRBD1 (6 bases). The V gene's germline CDR1 is MDHEN and CDR2 SYDVKM. The V end lost 1 base, the J end lost 4 bases, and 14 bases lay between the germline ends. This CDR3 contains 16 residues. The whole variable domain, filled in from reference TRBV28 and TRBJ1-5, reads DVKVTQSSRYLVKRTGEKVFLECVQDMDHENMFWYRQDPGLGLRLIYFSYDVKMKEKGDIPEGYSVSREKKERFSLILESASTNQTSMYLCASSLYPRGLNQPQHFGDGTRLSIL.

This clone was detected once. The chain carries TRBV9 and TRBJ1-1, with TRBD1 identical over 10 bases. The CDR3 has 16 amino acids. Per the germline V gene, CDR1 is SGDLS and CDR2 is YYNGEE. The V and J ends lost 7 bases and 6 bases, in that order; junction bases with no gene match: 15. CDR3 bases: TGTGCCAGCTCACCGCCGGGACAGGGGATAGAGGCTGAAGCTTTCTTT. The encoded protein is CASSPPGQGIEAEAFF.

The chain links TRBV15 to TRBJ2-6, with D tentatively TRBD1 (5 bases). This CDR3 is 16 amino acids long. Germline-derived CDR1 and CDR2 are LNHNV and YYDKDF (reference sequence). V was pared by 2 bases and J by 4 bases, with 12 bases between. Written as DNA, the CDR3 is TGTGCCACCAGCAGAAGTCCAGGGTCCGGGGCCAACGTCCTGACTTTC. Translated, it gives CATSRSPGSGANVLTF.

This clone was found a few times. The V call is TRBV2, the J call TRBJ2-7; 13 bases line up with TRBD2. This CDR3 is built from 17 residues. Germline trimming cut 4 bases from V and 2 bases from J; bases unmatched to any gene: 8. The germline gives CDR1 SNHLY, CDR2 FYNNEI. CDR3 in amino acids: CASSAAGTSGRAYEQYF. CDR3 coding DNA: TGTGCCAGCAGTGCTGCCGGAACTAGCGGGAGGGCCTACGAGCAGTACTTC.

V usage is TRBV5-8 and J usage is TRBJ2-7; 8 bases agree with TRBD1. This CDR3 is built from 14 residues. The V segment lost 0 bases and the J segment 3 bases; nucleotides outside the gene matches: 2. The germline gives CDR1 SGHTS, CDR2 YDEGEE. The CDR3 spells CASSLARGHYEQYF. CDR3 bases: TGTGCCAGCAGCTTGGCCAGGGGGCACTACGAGCAGTACTTC. Variable domain in full (rest from reference TRBV5-8 and TRBJ2-7): EAGVTQSPTHLIKTRGQQATLRCSPISGHTSVYWYQQALGLGLQFLLWYDEGEERNRGNFPPRFSGRQFPNYSSELNVNALELEDSALYLCASSLARGHYEQYFGPGTRLTVT.

This clone was observed once. CDR3 nucleotides: TGTGCCAGCTCACCCCCTGAGGTAGCGGGTGTTAGCGCAGATACGCAGTATTTT. This sequence encodes CASSPPEVAGVSADTQYF. This chain joins TRBV18 and TRBJ2-3; 7 nucleotides align to TRBD2. Trimming cost V 3 bases and J 4 bases; bases outside gene matches: 16. CDR1 KGHSH and CDR2 LQKENI come from the germline V gene. The CDR3 extends over 18 amino acids.